The 25 T cell receptor beta chains presented below share a single source sample, sequenced in a study of metastatic and nonmetastatic thyroid tumors. TCRdb called clones again from the PCR reads with MiXCR. Of under 95,000 clones in the sample, approximately 12% were seen once. Thyroid surgery took place with no prior treatment in any patient. The specimen sequenced was blood. Receptors originate from a female donor with papillary thyroid cancer or a benign thyroid nodule (not recorded which). Some clones in this sample may be carry-over from other donors' samples.

This clone was seen many times. V is TRBV20-1 and J is TRBJ1-2; 11 bases are a match to TRBD1. This CDR3 region has 12 residues. CDR1 and CDR2 from the germline V gene are DFQATT and SNEGSKA (reference sequence). The CDR3, as DNA: TGCAGGGGACAGGGGGACAACTATGGCTACACCTTC. This translates into CRGQGDNYGYTF.

This clone was observed many times. The rearrangement links TRBV5-4 to TRBJ1-2; 10 bases agree with TRBD1. The ends lost 0 bases at V and 8 bases at J; junction bases unmatched: 4. CDR3 length: 14 amino acids. Germline-derived CDR1 and CDR2 are SGHNT and YYREEE (reference sequence). The CDR3 coding sequence is TGTGCCAGCAGCTTGGGTGGGACAGGGGACGGCTACACCTTC. Its protein product is CASSLGGTGDGYTF. The variable domain in full, with the rest retrieved from reference TRBV5-4 and TRBJ1-2, is ETGVTQSPTHLIKTRGQQVTLRCSSQSGHNTVSWYQQALGQGPQFIFQYYREEENGRGNFPPRFSGLQFPNYSSELNVNALELDDSALYLCASSLGGTGDGYTFGSGTRLTVV.

This clone was observed at least ten times. The chain is built from TRBV27 and TRBJ1-6; tentative D call: TRBD1 (5 bases). Germline values: CDR1 MNHEY, CDR2 SMNVEV (reference sequence). The CDR3 is 14 residues long. Trimming removed 6 bases at V and 9 bases at J, with 15 bases between. CDR3 sequence: CASRLGSGSSPLHF. In nucleotides, the CDR3 is TGTGCCAGCAGACTCGGGTCAGGGAGTTCACCCCTCCACTTT.

This clone was picked up many times. V gene TRBV7-8 combines with J gene TRBJ2-7, with D maybe TRBD1 (5 bases). The V end lost 0 bases, the J end lost 9 bases, and 15 bases lay between the germline ends. Per the germline V gene, CDR1 is SGHVS and CDR2 is FQNEAQ. The CDR3 has 14 residues. CDR3 loop: CASSLAGSPQGQYF. Written as DNA, the CDR3 is TGTGCCAGCAGCTTAGCCGGCTCACCCCAGGGGCAGTACTTC.

This clone was seen repeatedly, ten times or more. The rearrangement joins TRBV5-6 to TRBJ2-7; TRBD1 matches 9 bases. Germline assignment: CDR1 SGHDT and CDR2 YYEEEE. The CDR3 is 14 residues long. Unmatched junction bases numbered 4, after V lost 4 bases and J lost 2 bases. The CDR3, as DNA: TGTGCCAGCAGCCCTGGGACAGGGACCTACGAGCAGTACTTC. This codes for CASSPGTGTYEQYF. Variable domain in full (rest from reference TRBV5-6 and TRBJ2-7): DAGVTQSPTHLIKTRGQQVTLRCSPKSGHDTVSWYQQALGQGPQFIFQYYEEEERQRGNFPDRFSGHQFPNYSSELNVNALLLGDSALYLCASSPGTGTYEQYFGPGTRLTVT.

This clone has at least ten counts. The chain combines TRBV5-1 with TRBJ2-7; D remains ambiguous. Between the trimmed V and J ends, which lost 0 bases and 3 bases, there was a span of 13 bases. This CDR3 has 15 amino acids. Germline V CDR1 and CDR2: SGHRS, YFSETQ. The CDR3 region has the DNA TGCGCCAGCAGCTTGGGCACCGAAATAAGCTACGAGCAGTACTTC. This sequence encodes CASSLGTEISYEQYF. Using reference TRBV5-1 and TRBJ2-7 for the parts outside the CDR3, the full variable domain is KAGVTQTPRYLIKTRGQQVTLSCSPISGHRSVSWYQQTPGQGLQFLFEYFSETQRNKGNFPGRFSGRQFSNSRSEMNVSTLELGDSALYLCASSLGTEISYEQYFGPGTRLTVT.

Many counts were recorded for this clone. V gene TRBV28 combines with J gene TRBJ2-2; D is ambiguous. The germline V gene has CDR1 MDHEN and CDR2 SYDVKM. The CDR3 has 14 amino acids. V lost 8 bases, J lost 5 bases, and 15 bases lay in between. This CDR3 reads CASVRALGTGELFF. CDR3 sequence (DNA): TGTGCCAGCGTACGTGCGCTGGGGACCGGGGAGCTGTTTTTT.

This clone was observed a handful of times. The chain has TRBV12-3 or TRBV12-4 and TRBJ1-5, with D possibly being TRBD1 (5 bases). Trimming removed 6 bases from V and 0 bases from J, with 12 bases in between. The CDR3 contains 15 residues. CDR3 DNA: TGTGCCAGCAGGGAACCGGGGGATAGCAATCAGCCCCAGCATTTT. Amino acid sequence: CASREPGDSNQPQHF.

This clone occurred a few times. At one of its ends the junction is not consistent with the germline gene, which may arise from a read error. The chain links TRBV12-5 to TRBJ2-7; D gene unclear. CDR1 LGHNT and CDR2 FRNRAP come from the germline V gene. This CDR3 region has 14 residues. CDR3 region: CAIGLPHTIYEQYF. The CDR3, as DNA: TGTGCTATTGGTTTGCCCCATACGATCTACGAGCAGTACTTC.

This clone was recorded at least ten times. The chain has TRBV30 and TRBJ2-3; TRBD2 might be the D (7 bases). Germline loops: CDR1 GTSNPN, CDR2 SVGIG (reference sequence). The CDR3 spans 16 residues. V lost 4 bases and J lost 5, with 22 bases in between. CDR3 residues: CAWTRGGAPHKDTQYF. CDR3 DNA sequence: TGTGCCTGGACTAGGGGGGGGGCTCCCCACAAAGATACGCAGTATTTT.

This clone was detected many times. The chain has TRBV4-3 and TRBJ1-4; 7 bases agree with TRBD1. The germline gives CDR1 LGHNA, CDR2 YSLEER. The CDR3 contains 17 residues. Trimming cost V 0 bases and J 2 bases; bases outside gene matches: 6. The CDR3, as DNA: TGCGCCAGCAGCCAAGACCGACAGGGCCTTACTAATGAAAAACTGTTTTTT. Translation: CASSQDRQGLTNEKLFF.

Many counts were recorded for this clone. V gene TRBV2 combines with J gene TRBJ2-3; D is possibly TRBD1 (5 bases). This CDR3 spans 14 amino acids. Looked up from germline, CDR1 is SNHLY and CDR2 is FYNNEI. With 5 bases removed from V and 3 bases from J, the gap between germline ends came to 12 bases. CDR3 region: CASSIHQGTDTQYF. The CDR3 DNA reads TGTGCCAGCAGTATCCACCAGGGTACAGATACGCAGTATTTT.

This clone was seen a few times. CDR3 sequence: CASSKGYDSYEQYF. As DNA, the CDR3 is TGTGCCAGTAGTAAGGGATACGACTCCTACGAGCAGTACTTC. The chain joins TRBV19 to TRBJ2-7; D not certain. This CDR3 comprises 14 residues. CDR1 and CDR2 (germline): LNHDA, SQIVND (reference sequence). Trimming took 4 bases from V and 0 from J, leaving 10 bases between them.

The table lists this clone with many counts. The genes are TRBV10-2 and TRBJ2-5, with 15 bases identical to TRBD2. The junction had 4 bases not matched to a gene; V was cut back by 8 bases and J by 9 bases. The CDR3 extends over 13 amino acids. Per germline, CDR1 WSHSY and CDR2 SAAADI. The CDR3 spells CASGTSGRLAQYF. CDR3 nucleotide sequence: TGCGCCAGCGGGACTAGCGGGAGGTTGGCCCAGTACTTC.

This clone has at least ten counts. The chain uses TRBV20-1 and TRBJ2-7; D tentatively reads TRBD1 or TRBD2 (5 bases each). Germline V gene data show CDR1 as DFQATT and CDR2 as SNEGSKA (reference sequence). The CDR3 extends over 13 amino acids. V lost 5 bases and J lost 6, with 17 bases in between. The CDR3 region has the DNA TGCAGTGCTCCAGGGACGTTTCTAAGCGAGCAGTACTTC. Protein product: CSAPGTFLSEQYF.

This clone was found many times. The chain couples TRBV19 to TRBJ1-5; D is undetermined. The CDR3 runs 15 residues. Germline loops: CDR1 LNHDA, CDR2 SQIVND (reference sequence). Trimming shortened V by 7 bases and J by 1 base, and 14 bases separated the two germline ends. The CDR3 loop reads CASTLRKASNQPQHF. CDR3 nucleotides: TGTGCCAGTACCCTTAGGAAGGCCAGCAATCAGCCCCAGCATTTT.

Of note for this clone: Since a much larger clone is just one base distant, this may be a read error. Other DNA sequences in this sample translate to the same CDR3. The rearrangement links TRBV5-6 to TRBJ2-5; TRBD2 matches 9 bases. V gave up 3 bases and J gave up 4 bases; unmatched junction bases: 10. CDR3 length: 16 amino acids. Germline V gives CDR1 SGHDT, CDR2 YYEEEE. As DNA, the CDR3 is TGTGCCAGCAGCTCGGTGACTAGCGGTAACCGAGAGACCCAGTACTTC. This encodes CASSSVTSGNRETQYF.

The chain carries TRBV20-1 and TRBJ1-6; D ambiguous. The length of the CDR3 is 16 residues. Trimming removed 2 bases from V and 0 bases from J, with 11 bases in between. Germline V lookup: CDR1 DFQATT, CDR2 SNEGSKA (reference sequence). CDR3 nucleotides: TGCAGTGCTAGATTAGCCCAGAGCTCCTATAATTCACCCCTCCACTTT. It specifies CSARLAQSSYNSPLHF.

Ten or more counts support this clone. The chain uses TRBV9 and TRBJ1-2, with 8 bases matching TRBD1. The CDR3 contains 14 residues. Looked up from germline, CDR1 is SGDLS and CDR2 is YYNGEE. Losses at the gene ends were 4 bases for V and 6 bases for J; bases not matched to a gene: 8. CDR3 DNA sequence: TGTGCCAGCAGCCGATCCCCGACAGGGGATGGCTACACCTTC. Its protein is CASSRSPTGDGYTF.

Concerning this clone itself: One junction end disagrees with the germline gene, perhaps due to a read error. This same CDR3 is encoded by further DNA sequences in the sample. The chain combines TRBV11-3 with TRBJ2-2; D is uncertain. This CDR3 comprises 14 residues. Germline assignment: CDR1 SGHNT and CDR2 YENEEA. The DNA of the CDR3 is TGTGCCAGCAGCTTATCGGCTAACACCGGAGAGCTGTTTTTT. Its protein product is CASSLSANTGELFF.

The rearrangement links TRBV20-1 to TRBJ1-1; perhaps TRBD1 as D (6 bases). CDR1 and CDR2 from the germline V gene are DFQATT and SNEGSKA (reference sequence). V was cut by 1 base and J by 5 bases, with 17 bases left in between. The CDR3 is made up of 15 amino acids. CDR3 region: CSARAFVGAWTEAFF. CDR3 bases: TGCAGTGCTAGAGCTTTTGTGGGGGCCTGGACTGAAGCTTTCTTT.

The table lists this clone with many counts. The chain uses TRBV30 and TRBJ1-2; D is possibly TRBD1 (5 bases). The CDR3 runs to 15 residues. Germline CDR1 GTSNPN, CDR2 SVGIG (reference sequence). V lost 0 bases, J lost 4 bases, and 15 bases lay in between. The CDR3 sequence is CAWSVGWQGLYGYTF. CDR3 coding DNA: TGTGCCTGGAGTGTAGGTTGGCAGGGCCTCTATGGCTACACCTTC.

This clone was seen only a few times. The chain employs TRBV10-2 and TRBJ2-7; TRBD2 agrees at 7 bases. This CDR3 is 13 amino acids long. Unmatched junction bases numbered 3, after V lost 3 bases and J lost 4 bases. Germline loops: CDR1 WSHSY, CDR2 SAAADI. DNA of the CDR3: TGCGCCAGCAGTGACCTAGCGGCGTACGAGCAGTACTTC. It yields the protein CASSDLAAYEQYF.

About this clone itself: This sequence may be a read error, since a much larger clone differs from it by one base. This rearrangement joins TRBV14 to TRBJ1-1; no reliable D call. Trimming took off 1 base at V and 3 bases at J, with 9 bases between the two ends. The germline gives CDR1 SGHDN, CDR2 FVKESK. This CDR3 has 14 amino acids. The CDR3 here is CASSQVLRHTEAFF. The CDR3 nucleotides read TGTGCCAGCAGCCAAGTTCTAAGGCACACTGAAGCTTTCTTT.

This chain joins TRBV10-3 and TRBJ2-1; D is unclear. The CDR3 runs to 12 residues. In germline, CDR1 is ENHRY, CDR2 SYGVKD. V gave up 10 bases and J gave up 9 bases, with 16 bases separating them. The CDR3 bases are TGTGCCACCATAGAGAACCCCAGTGAGCAGTTCTTC. Encoded protein: CATIENPSEQFF.